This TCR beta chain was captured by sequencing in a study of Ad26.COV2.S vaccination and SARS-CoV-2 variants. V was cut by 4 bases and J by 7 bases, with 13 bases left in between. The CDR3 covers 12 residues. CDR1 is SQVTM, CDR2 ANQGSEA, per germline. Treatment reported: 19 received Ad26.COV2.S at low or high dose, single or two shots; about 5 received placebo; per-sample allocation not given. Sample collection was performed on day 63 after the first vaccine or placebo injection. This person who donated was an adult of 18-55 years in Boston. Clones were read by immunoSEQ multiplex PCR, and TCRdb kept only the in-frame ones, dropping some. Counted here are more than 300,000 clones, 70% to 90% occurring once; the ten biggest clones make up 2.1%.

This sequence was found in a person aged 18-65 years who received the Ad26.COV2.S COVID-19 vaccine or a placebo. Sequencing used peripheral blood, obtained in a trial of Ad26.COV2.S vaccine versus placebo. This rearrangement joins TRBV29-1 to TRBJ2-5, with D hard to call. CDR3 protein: CSVALESGTQYF. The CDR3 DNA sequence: TGCAGCGTTGCATTGGAGTCGGGGACCCAGTACTTC.